These T cell receptor beta chains were read from a single sample in a study of T cell changes during pregnancy in multiple sclerosis. Here immunoSEQ multiplex PCR was the method, and the copy in TCRdb shows in-frame clones only, minus some. The sample lists about 40,000 clones, 80% to 90% occurring once. Sequenced material: CD4+ T cells from peripheral blood mononuclear cells, taken in the first trimester of pregnancy. The receptors stem from a female donor with multiple sclerosis, enrolled in a pregnancy study. Both conserved end residues are part of each CDR3. The D gene is left open where the match is weak. Where a row states a size, it is once, few, many or the class of an expanded clone; other rows omit it.

D: NA; size: NA; J: TRBJ1-2; V: TRBV4-3; DNA: TGCGCCAGCAGCCAAGACCCCGGACGGGAGTATGGCTACACCTTC; CDR3: CASSQDPGREYGYTF
D: TRBD2; size: NA; J: TRBJ2-5; V: TRBV18; DNA: TGTGCCAGCTCACCATTAGCGGGGGAAGAGACCCAGTACTTC; CDR3: CASSPLAGEETQYF
D: TRBD1; size: NA; J: TRBJ2-3; V: TRBV2; DNA: TGTGCCAGCAGTGGAAGGACAGGGGGCGCAGATACGCAGTATTTT; CDR3: CASSGRTGGADTQYF
D: NA; size: NA; J: TRBJ2-5; V: TRBV9; DNA: TGTGCCAGCAGCGTATCCTACGCAGGGGCAGAGACCCAGTACTTC; CDR3: CASSVSYAGAETQYF
D: TRBD1; size: NA; J: TRBJ1-1; V: TRBV7-3; DNA: TGTGCCAGCAGCTCTGGACAGGCAACTGAAGCTTTCTTT; CDR3: CASSSGQATEAFF
D: TRBD1; size: NA; J: TRBJ2-1; V: TRBV9; DNA: TGTGCCAGCAGCCGGACAGGGGTGTCCTACAATGAGCAGTTCTTC; CDR3: CASSRTGVSYNEQFF
D: NA; size: NA; J: TRBJ2-2; V: TRBV4-3; DNA: TGCGCCAGCAGCCAAGATCCGCAGTCAACCGGGGAGCTGTTTTTT; CDR3: CASSQDPQSTGELFF
D: NA; size: NA; J: TRBJ1-4; V: TRBV5-1; DNA: TGCGCCAGCAGCTTGACATCAACTAATGAAAAACTGTTTTTT; CDR3: CASSLTSTNEKLFF
D: NA; size: once; J: TRBJ2-5; V: TRBV25-1; DNA: TGTGCCAGCAGCCAAATCGAGACCCAGTACTTC; CDR3: CASSQIETQYF
D: NA; size: NA; J: TRBJ2-3; V: TRBV19; DNA: TGTGCCAGTAAGGCTTGGGGGAGGAACACAGATACGCAGTATTTT; CDR3: CASKAWGRNTDTQYF
D: TRBD1; size: NA; J: TRBJ1-2; V: TRBV7-2; DNA: TGTGCCAGCAGCTTAGGTCCGGGACAGAACAGCTATGGCTACACCTTC; CDR3: CASSLGPGQNSYGYTF
D: TRBD2; size: NA; J: TRBJ2-2; V: TRBV5-4; DNA: TGTGCCAGCAGCTTCCCAACCAGAAAGACTAGCGGCGGCAATACCGGGGAGCTGTTTTTT; CDR3: CASSFPTRKTSGGNTGELFF
D: TRBD2; size: NA; J: TRBJ2-3; V: TRBV30; DNA: TGTGCCTGGAGTGTATCGAGGACTAGCGGGTTAGATACGCAGTATTTT; CDR3: CAWSVSRTSGLDTQYF
D: TRBD1; size: NA; J: TRBJ1-2; V: TRBV5-1; DNA: TGCGCCAGCAGCTCAGGGGGGAACTATGGCTACACCTTC; CDR3: CASSSGGNYGYTF
D: NA; size: NA; J: TRBJ2-3; V: TRBV7-2; DNA: TGTGCCAGCAGCTTAAATTTGGGAGCAGATACGCAGTATTTT; CDR3: CASSLNLGADTQYF
D: TRBD1; size: NA; J: TRBJ1-2; V: TRBV7-9; DNA: TGTGCGCTTGGGCAGGGGGAGGTTGGCTACACCTTC; CDR3: CALGQGEVGYTF
D: NA; size: NA; J: TRBJ1-1; V: TRBV25-1; DNA: TGTGCCAGCAGTGAATATTGGGGGACTGACACTGAAGCTTTCTTT; CDR3: CASSEYWGTDTEAFF
D: TRBD1; size: few; J: TRBJ1-4; V: TRBV7-9; DNA: TGTGCCAGCAGCTGGAAAGACAGGGCAACTAATGAAAAACTGTTTTTT; CDR3: CASSWKDRATNEKLFF
D: NA; size: NA; J: TRBJ1-5; V: TRBV13; DNA: TGTGCCAGCAGCCTAACGGGTAAACCGGTAAATCAGCCCCAGCATTTT; CDR3: CASSLTGKPVNQPQHF
D: TRBD1; size: NA; J: TRBJ1-2; V: TRBV10-3; DNA: TGTGCCATCGAGGGACAGGGAGACGGCTACACCTTC; CDR3: CAIEGQGDGYTF
D: NA; size: NA; J: TRBJ2-5; V: TRBV4-2; DNA: TGTGCCAGCAGCCAAAAGGCGGAGGGCGCCTTCCAAGAGACCCAGTACTTC; CDR3: CASSQKAEGAFQETQYF
D: TRBD1; size: NA; J: TRBJ1-2; V: TRBV11-2; DNA: TGTGCCAGCAGCTTGTCGGGCAACAGGGGCCGGTATGGCTACACCTTC; CDR3: CASSLSGNRGRYGYTF
D: NA; size: NA; J: TRBJ1-2; V: TRBV21-1; DNA: TGTGCCAGCCCTAGGACAGCCACCAACTATGGCTACACCTTC; CDR3: CASPRTATNYGYTF
D: NA; size: NA; J: TRBJ1-4; V: TRBV30; DNA: TGTGCCTGGAGTGTACAAGGGGGTGTTCTGTTTTTT; CDR3: CAWSVQGGVLFF
D: NA; size: NA; J: TRBJ2-7; V: TRBV19; DNA: TGTGCCAGTAGTAGGGCCGGGGACTCCCCCGAGCAGTACTTC; CDR3: CASSRAGDSPEQYF
D: NA; size: once; J: TRBJ2-1; V: TRBV18; DNA: TGTGCCAGCTCGTATTCTAGCGCTTTACTTCGGGGTACAGATTACAATGAGCAGTTCTTC; CDR3: CASSYSSALLRGTDYNEQFF